The 15 T cell receptor beta chains reported below all come from one sample, sequenced in a study of T-cell reconstitution after alpha-beta-depleted transplantation in children. Unique molecular identifiers featured in how the TCRbeta library was prepared. TCRdb reprocessed the PCR reads via MiXCR and lists one record per CDR3 protein. The data contain 600,000 to 800,000 distinct CDR3 sequences, around 13% of them singletons. The starting material was PBMCs, obtained before TCRalphabeta/CD19-depleted stem cell transplant. The source is a girl aged 2 to 10 with congenital amegakaryocytic thrombocytopenia, due to receive a stem cell transplant.

This clonotype turned up a few times. DNA for the CDR3: TGCGCCAGCAGTGACTACAGAGGACCAGATACGCAGTATTTT. It codes for CASSDYRGPDTQYF. V and J are TRBV5-1 and TRBJ2-3; perhaps TRBD2 as D (5 bases). CDR3 length equals 14 residues. Trimming removed 5 bases from V and 4 bases from J, with 14 bases in between. Germline V CDR1 and CDR2: SGHRS, YFSETQ.

This clonotype was seen ten or more times. The V call is TRBV16, the J call TRBJ1-1; D unclear. CDR3 size: 13 residues. CDR1 KGHSY and CDR2 FQNENV come from the germline V gene. V was trimmed by 0 bases and J by 1 base, leaving 3 bases between them. The CDR3 loop reads CASSQSWNTEAFF. DNA of the CDR3: TGTGCCAGCAGCCAATCATGGAACACTGAAGCTTTCTTT. Together with reference TRBV16 and TRBJ1-1, the CDR3 gives the full variable domain: GEEVAQTPKHLVRGEGQKAKLYCAPIKGHSYVFWYQQVLKNEFKFLISFQNENVFDETGMPKERFSAKCLPNSPCSLEIQATKLEDSAVYFCASSQSWNTEAFFGQGTRLTVV.

This clonotype has ten or more counts. The rearrangement links TRBV5-1 to TRBJ2-1; 10 bases agree with TRBD2. Germline V gene data show CDR1 as SGHRS and CDR2 as YFSETQ. The CDR3 has 15 residues. V lost 4 bases to trimming and J lost 12 bases; unmatched junction nucleotides: 13. In nucleotides, the CDR3 is TGCGCCAGCAGCCCTCCGGGACTAGCGACTGGGAGGCAGTTCTTC. It specifies CASSPPGLATGRQFF.

This clonotype came up many times. The chain links TRBV15 to TRBJ1-6; D not certain. Germline assignment: CDR1 LNHNV and CDR2 YYDKDF (reference sequence). V was shortened by 3 bases and J by 13 bases, with 10 bases between the two germline ends. CDR3 length: 12 amino acids. The CDR3 DNA sequence: TGTGCCACCAGCAGCCGGCTAACTCCCCTCCACTTT. Amino acid sequence: CATSSRLTPLHF. The variable domain in full, completed from reference TRBV15 and TRBJ1-6, reads DAMVIQNPRYQVTQFGKPVTLSCSQTLNHNVMYWYQQKSSQAPKLLFHYYDKDFNNEADTPDNFQSRRPNTSFCFLDIRSPGLGDTAMYLCATSSRLTPLHFGNGTRLTVT.

This clonotype was found many times. The chain is built from TRBV12-3 or TRBV12-4 and TRBJ1-5; D uncertain. Deletions cut 6 bases from V and 4 bases from J, with 13 bases between. The CDR3 is made up of 14 amino acids. CDR3 sequence reads: CASRTGILNQPQHF. CDR3 in DNA: TGTGCCAGCAGAACCGGGATCCTGAATCAGCCCCAGCATTTT.

This clonotype was recorded many times. This sequence joins TRBV21-1 and TRBJ1-5; the table assigns TRBD1, which was not confirmed against the DNA. TRBV21-1 constitutes a pseudogene. The CDR3 has 15 amino acids. The CDR3 is CASMDSPPSIQPQHF. CDR3 nucleotides: TGTGCCAGCATGGACAGCCCCCCGTCTATTCAGCCCCAGCATTTT.

Concerning this clonotype itself: A much larger clone differs by one base, so this may be a read error. The V and J genes are TRBV7-9 and TRBJ2-1; D is uncertain. The CDR3 spans 12 residues. The germline V gene has CDR1 SEHNR and CDR2 FQNEAQ (reference sequence). The CDR3 sequence: CSSSLLGHEQFF. For the CDR3, the DNA is TGTTCCAGCAGCTTATTGGGCCATGAGCAGTTCTTC.

The table lists this clonotype with a few counts. The chain couples TRBV20-1 to TRBJ2-3; D ambiguous. Trimming stripped 5 bases from V and 1 base from J, with 16 bases between. CDR1 and CDR2 from the germline V gene are DFQATT and SNEGSKA (reference sequence). There are 15 residues in the CDR3. The DNA of the CDR3 is TGCAGTGCTGCTGACTTCGAGCGTGGCACAGATACGCAGTATTTT. It is translated as CSAADFERGTDTQYF.

This clonotype was seen many times. CDR3 sequence reads: CASKPGFVHEQYF. The CDR3, as DNA: TGTGCCAGCAAACCGGGGTTTGTCCACGAGCAGTACTTC. The rearrangement joins TRBV27 to TRBJ2-7; tentative D call: TRBD2 (5 bases). Germline V gene lookup returns CDR1 MNHEY and CDR2 SMNVEV (reference sequence). The CDR3 runs 13 residues. Trimming removed 7 bases at V and 5 bases at J, with 15 bases between.

The chain couples TRBV7-8 to TRBJ2-5, with D perhaps matching TRBD1 or TRBD2 (5 bases each). Germline values: CDR1 SGHVS, CDR2 FQNEAQ. Trimming shortened V by 2 bases and J by 2 bases, and 12 bases separated the two germline ends. This CDR3 has 15 residues. CDR3 nucleotide sequence: TGTGCCAGCAGCTTACCGGGACGGCTACAAGAGACCCAGTACTTC. Its translation is CASSLPGRLQETQYF.

This clonotype has a count of ten or more. The chain has TRBV20-1 and TRBJ1-4; no clear D gene. The germline V gene has CDR1 DFQATT and CDR2 SNEGSKA (reference sequence). Deletions cut 3 bases from V and 8 bases from J, with 13 bases between. The CDR3 sequence is 13 residues long. CDR3 coding DNA: TGCAGTGCTAGTGACTGGGGAGGAGAAAAACTGTTTTTT. The encoded protein is CSASDWGGEKLFF.

This clonotype has more than one count but fewer than ten. The rearrangement uses TRBV20-1 and TRBJ2-4, with 10 bases lining up with TRBD1. J was trimmed by 7 bases and V by 6 bases; bases with no gene match: 3. The germline V gene encodes CDR1 DFQATT and CDR2 SNEGSKA (reference sequence). CDR3 length: 12 amino acids. The DNA of the CDR3 is TGCAGTGCGTGGGACAGGGGTAACATTCAGTACTTC. Translating gives CSAWDRGNIQYF.

This clonotype was seen many times. The chain uses TRBV30 and TRBJ1-1; D is uncertain. Trimming left V 8 bases short and J 3 bases short, with 22 bases between. Germline lookup yields CDR1 GTSNPN and CDR2 SVGIG (reference sequence). The CDR3 totals 15 residues. The CDR3 region is CAGKKGRLRYTEAFF. CDR3 bases: TGTGCCGGTAAGAAGGGTAGGCTACGGTACACTGAAGCTTTCTTT.

About this clonotype: It may be a read error: a sequence one base away is much more abundant. The chain couples TRBV20-1 to TRBJ1-1, with D uncertain. Germline CDR1 DFQATT, CDR2 SNEGSKA (reference sequence). This CDR3 contains 15 residues. Between the trimmed V and J ends, which lost 0 bases and 3 bases, there was a span of 14 bases. CDR3 nucleotides: TGCAGTGCTAGAGATAGGACTAATAGGGACACTGAAGCTTTCTTT. This gives the protein CSARDRTNRDTEAFF.

This clonotype was seen many times. J is TRBJ2-3 and V is TRBV12-3 or TRBV12-4; D not resolved. Trimming removed 1 base at V and 6 bases at J, with 17 bases between. This CDR3 is built from 16 residues. CDR3 amino acids: CASSLGRVSRGDTQYF. In DNA form, the CDR3 reads TGTGCCAGCAGTTTAGGTAGGGTGAGTCGTGGGGATACGCAGTATTTT.